The 21 T cell receptor beta chains in this list originate from one sample, sequenced in a study of blood T cell repertoires in COVID-19. Profiling relied on immunoSEQ multiplex PCR, and the TCRdb table lists in-frame clones only, not all of them. The data contain under 250,000 clones, 84% of them singletons. The sample comprised PBMCs or T cells enriched from blood (not recorded which). The receptor set was obtained from a man aged 60 to 69 who had recovered from COVID-19.

This chain connects TRBV30 to TRBJ1-3; D perhaps matches TRBD1 (5 bases). V was pared by 4 bases and J by 0 bases, with 7 bases between. The CDR3 covers 13 residues. Germline V gene lookup returns CDR1 GTSNPN and CDR2 SVGIG (reference sequence). The CDR3 DNA is TGTGCCTGGACAGGACACTCTGGAAACACCATATATTTT. As protein: CAWTGHSGNTIYF.

The gene calls are TRBV10-3 and TRBJ2-3, with 9 bases matching TRBD2. After removal of 0 bases from V and 4 bases from J, the junction contained 5 bases not matched to a gene. CDR1 is ENHRY and CDR2 is SYGVKD in the germline V gene. The CDR3 loop spans 16 amino acids. The CDR3 DNA sequence: TGTGCCATCAGTGAGTCGGGAGCTAGCGGGGCAGATACGCAGTATTTT. Translated, it gives CAISESGASGADTQYF.

The chain recombines TRBV5-6 with TRBJ2-3; TRBD2 might be the D (7 bases). The CDR3 loop spans 15 amino acids. The V end lost 4 bases, the J end lost 5 bases, and 17 bases lay between the germline ends. Germline V CDR1 and CDR2: SGHDT, YYEEEE. The CDR3 DNA follows: TGTGCCAGCAGCATCCCGAGGGGGGGCGTAGATACGCAGTATTTT. Translation gives CASSIPRGGVDTQYF.

CDR3 amino acids: CASSSDNLYEQYF. CDR3 in DNA: TGTGCCAGCAGCTCGGACAACCTATACGAGCAGTACTTC. V and J are TRBV7-9 and TRBJ2-7; the D gene is possibly TRBD1 (5 bases). Germline lookup yields CDR1 SEHNR and CDR2 FQNEAQ (reference sequence). The CDR3 length is 13 residues. Trimming left V 4 bases short and J 4 bases short, with 11 bases between.

V and J are TRBV19 and TRBJ1-1; D may be TRBD1 (6 bases). CDR1 is LNHDA, CDR2 SQIVND, per germline (reference sequence). The CDR3 sequence is 17 residues long. V was clipped by 2 bases and J by 6 bases, with 22 bases between them. CDR3 sequence reads: CASSINRAVGLNAEAFF. CDR3 sequence (DNA): TGTGCCAGTAGTATAAACAGGGCCGTGGGGTTAAACGCTGAAGCTTTCTTT.

The V call is TRBV5-1, the J call TRBJ2-7; maybe TRBD1 (5 bases). V was clipped by 0 bases and J by 5 bases, with 12 bases between them. CDR1 and CDR2 (germline): SGHRS, YFSETQ. The CDR3 has 14 amino acids. DNA of the CDR3: TGCGCCAGCAGCTTGGATATCAGGGCCAACGAGCAGTACTTC. Encoded protein: CASSLDIRANEQYF.

The chain joins TRBV11-2 to TRBJ2-5; D might be TRBD1 (6 bases). The CDR3 covers 16 residues. The germline V gene encodes CDR1 SGHAT and CDR2 FQNNGV. Trimming shortened V by 1 base and J by 3 bases, and 15 bases separated the two germline ends. In DNA, the CDR3 is TGTGCCAGCAGCTTAGGGGTAGGGGGAAGGAAAGAGACCCAGTACTTC. This codes for CASSLGVGGRKETQYF.

The V call is TRBV4-1, the J call TRBJ1-2; 7 positions agree with TRBD1. Germline CDR1 and CDR2: MGHRA and YSYEKL. The V gene end was trimmed by 3 bases and the J gene end by 8 bases; junction bases not matched to a gene: 15. CDR3 length: 16 residues. CDR3 residues: CASSQSPDRAPLGYTF. DNA for the CDR3: TGCGCCAGCAGCCAGAGCCCAGACAGGGCCCCTTTGGGCTACACCTTC.

The J gene is TRBJ1-1, the V gene TRBV27; 7 bases align to TRBD1. The V gene's germline CDR1 is MNHEY and CDR2 SMNVEV (reference sequence). The V segment lost 6 bases and the J segment 3 bases; nucleotides outside the gene matches: 4. CDR3 length: 13 amino acids. CDR3: CASSLQGHTEAFF. CDR3 nucleotide sequence: TGTGCCAGCAGCTTACAGGGGCACACTGAAGCTTTCTTT.

This chain links TRBV19 with TRBJ1-4; D call uncertain. CDR3 length: 13 amino acids. The V gene lost 0 bases and the J gene lost 7 bases, with 6 bases spanning the gap. The germline V gene encodes CDR1 LNHDA and CDR2 SQIVND (reference sequence). Written as DNA, the CDR3 is TGTGCCAGTAGTATAGATGCCGGTGAAAAACTGTTTTTT. Its translation: CASSIDAGEKLFF.

The chain couples TRBV19 to TRBJ1-6; weak D call: TRBD1 (6 bases). The V end was cut by 3 bases, the J end by 8 bases, with 20 bases between. CDR3 size: 17 residues. Germline V gene data show CDR1 as LNHDA and CDR2 as SQIVND (reference sequence). CDR3 region: CASSMPRDTRGDSPLHF. The CDR3 DNA reads TGTGCCAGTAGTATGCCCCGGGACACCCGTGGGGATTCACCCCTCCACTTT.

In DNA, the CDR3 is TGTGCCACCAGCGCGGGGGCGAGCAATCAGCCCCAGCATTTT. Translating gives CATSAGASNQPQHF. V and J are TRBV15 and TRBJ1-5; D is perhaps TRBD1 (6 bases). The CDR3 runs 14 residues. V was clipped by 5 bases and J by 1 base, with 9 bases between them. The germline V gene has CDR1 LNHNV and CDR2 YYDKDF (reference sequence).

V gene TRBV19 combines with J gene TRBJ2-7; D is unclear. Germline CDR1 and CDR2: LNHDA and SQIVND (reference sequence). V gave up 5 bases and J gave up 0 bases, with 11 bases separating them. The CDR3 covers 14 residues. DNA for the CDR3: TGTGCCAGTAGTCCCCGGTTCGGCTCCTACGAGCAGTACTTC. Amino acid sequence: CASSPRFGSYEQYF.

The rearrangement links TRBV25-1 to TRBJ1-2; D gene unclear. CDR3 length equals 14 residues. Deletions cut 2 bases from V and 4 bases from J, with 11 bases between. Germline V gene lookup returns CDR1 MGHDK and CDR2 SYGVNS. The CDR3 is CASSEGEGSYGYTF. The CDR3 DNA sequence: TGTGCCAGCAGTGAAGGGGAGGGATCCTATGGCTACACCTTC.

This clone was seen once. CDR3: CASSEIGRGGFGSPLHF. The DNA for the CDR3 is TGTGCCAGCAGTGAAATAGGCAGGGGCGGGTTTGGTTCACCCCTCCACTTT. The V gene is TRBV6-1, the J gene TRBJ1-6; tentative D call: TRBD1 (6 bases). V shed 2 bases and J shed 9 bases, with 20 bases lying between them. CDR1 MNHNS and CDR2 SASEGT come from the germline V gene. The CDR3 sequence is 17 residues long.

The chain has TRBV7-9 and TRBJ2-1; 7 bases agree with TRBD1. Germline V gene sequence: CDR1 SEHNR, CDR2 FQNEAQ (reference sequence). The junction had 7 bases not matched to a gene; V was cut back by 0 bases and J by 5 bases. The CDR3 sequence is 16 residues long. Here the CDR3 DNA reads TGTGCCAGCAGCTTAGCGCAAGGGGGCAGGAACAATGAGCAGTTCTTC. Amino acids: CASSLAQGGRNNEQFF.

J is TRBJ2-2 and V is TRBV11-2; D gene ambiguous. The V end was cut by 2 bases, the J end by 5 bases, with 3 bases between. This CDR3 has 12 amino acids. The germline V gene encodes CDR1 SGHAT and CDR2 FQNNGV. For the CDR3, the DNA is TGTGCCAGCAGCTTATTAACCGGGGAGCTGTTTTTT. Translation: CASSLLTGELFF.

The CDR3 region is CASSQADRYYGYTF. The CDR3 DNA is TGTGCCAGCAGCCAAGCGGACAGATACTATGGCTACACCTTC. The chain uses TRBV13 and TRBJ1-2; the D gene is possibly TRBD1 (6 bases). This CDR3 has 14 residues. V was pared by 5 bases and J by 3 bases, with 13 bases between. CDR1 PRHDT and CDR2 FYEKMQ come from the germline V gene (reference sequence). Filled out from reference TRBV13 and TRBJ1-2, the complete variable domain reads AAGVIQSPRHLIKEKRETATLKCYPIPRHDTVYWYQQGPGQDPQFLISFYEKMQSDKGSIPDRFSAQQFSDYHSELNMSSLELGDSALYFCASSQADRYYGYTFGSGTRLTVV.

The CDR3 coding sequence is TGTGCCAGCAGCTTATTGGACACGGGAGCTGGGGACACTGAAGCTTTCTTT. It codes for CASSLLDTGAGDTEAFF. The rearrangement joins TRBV11-2 to TRBJ1-1; weak D call: TRBD1 (5 bases). Trimming took off 2 bases at V and 3 bases at J, with 19 bases between the two ends. CDR1 and CDR2 from the germline V gene are SGHAT and FQNNGV. The CDR3 spans 17 residues.

The V call is TRBV11-3, the J call TRBJ2-5; D is unclear. Germline-derived CDR1 and CDR2 are SGHNT and YENEEA. The V gene lost 5 bases and the J gene lost 2 bases, with 15 bases spanning the gap. The CDR3 spans 15 residues. The CDR3 DNA reads as TGTGCCAGCAGCCAAAACATCCAACCACAAGAGACCCAGTACTTC. Residues: CASSQNIQPQETQYF.

There are a few counts of this clone. V usage is TRBV7-2 and J usage is TRBJ2-7; the D gene is possibly TRBD1 (6 bases). V gave up 5 bases and J gave up 0 bases, with 14 bases separating them. Germline V gene sequence: CDR1 SGHTA, CDR2 FQGNSA. This CDR3 is 15 amino acids long. The CDR3 DNA sequence: TGTGCCAGCAGCCCAGGGGTGGGCCACTCCTACGAGCAGTACTTC. As protein: CASSPGVGHSYEQYF.